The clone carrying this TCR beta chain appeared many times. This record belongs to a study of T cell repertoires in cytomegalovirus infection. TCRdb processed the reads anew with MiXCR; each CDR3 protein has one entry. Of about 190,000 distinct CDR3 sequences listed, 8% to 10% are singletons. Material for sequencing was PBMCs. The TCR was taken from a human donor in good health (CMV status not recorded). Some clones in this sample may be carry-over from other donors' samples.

In nucleotides, the CDR3 is TGTGCCAGCAGCTTAGCCGGGGGAGGCAATCAGCCCCAGCATTTT. Translating gives CASSLAGGGNQPQHF. The chain has TRBV7-2 and TRBJ1-5, with D possibly matching TRBD1 (5 bases). Per the germline V gene, CDR1 is SGHTA and CDR2 is FQGNSA. Trimming stripped 0 bases from V and 2 bases from J, with 8 bases between. The CDR3 runs to 15 residues.